This T cell receptor (beta chain) was obtained from a study of blood T cells in healthy people across ages. The wider study: Template switching picked up about one barcoded beta molecule for each two T cells. Overall study results and limits: While age rose, TCR beta diversity per million T cells dropped in a roughly linear way.

This clonotype was detected only a few times. Antigen specificity is unknown. With a J-beta primer mix and a sample-barcoded 5' primer, a second PCR ran roughly 7 to 11 cycles. A single record per CDR3 protein comes from TCRdb applying MiXCR to the 5' RACE reads. The sample comprises approximately 670,000 distinct CDR3 sequences, approximately 40% of which are singletons, and about 30% rests with the top ten. This CDR3 has 14 amino acids. Germline V lookup: CDR1 SGHTA, CDR2 FQGNSA. V was cut by 1 base and J by 5 bases, with 12 bases left in between. The clonotype was recovered from a man older than 75 in good health. V and J are TRBV7-2 and TRBJ2-7; TRBD1 is a possible D gene (6 bases). The sample taken for sequencing was blood. The CDR3 DNA follows: TGTGCCAGCAGCTTAGAAGTCAGGGGCCACGAGCAGTACTTC. Amino acids: CASSLEVRGHEQYF.